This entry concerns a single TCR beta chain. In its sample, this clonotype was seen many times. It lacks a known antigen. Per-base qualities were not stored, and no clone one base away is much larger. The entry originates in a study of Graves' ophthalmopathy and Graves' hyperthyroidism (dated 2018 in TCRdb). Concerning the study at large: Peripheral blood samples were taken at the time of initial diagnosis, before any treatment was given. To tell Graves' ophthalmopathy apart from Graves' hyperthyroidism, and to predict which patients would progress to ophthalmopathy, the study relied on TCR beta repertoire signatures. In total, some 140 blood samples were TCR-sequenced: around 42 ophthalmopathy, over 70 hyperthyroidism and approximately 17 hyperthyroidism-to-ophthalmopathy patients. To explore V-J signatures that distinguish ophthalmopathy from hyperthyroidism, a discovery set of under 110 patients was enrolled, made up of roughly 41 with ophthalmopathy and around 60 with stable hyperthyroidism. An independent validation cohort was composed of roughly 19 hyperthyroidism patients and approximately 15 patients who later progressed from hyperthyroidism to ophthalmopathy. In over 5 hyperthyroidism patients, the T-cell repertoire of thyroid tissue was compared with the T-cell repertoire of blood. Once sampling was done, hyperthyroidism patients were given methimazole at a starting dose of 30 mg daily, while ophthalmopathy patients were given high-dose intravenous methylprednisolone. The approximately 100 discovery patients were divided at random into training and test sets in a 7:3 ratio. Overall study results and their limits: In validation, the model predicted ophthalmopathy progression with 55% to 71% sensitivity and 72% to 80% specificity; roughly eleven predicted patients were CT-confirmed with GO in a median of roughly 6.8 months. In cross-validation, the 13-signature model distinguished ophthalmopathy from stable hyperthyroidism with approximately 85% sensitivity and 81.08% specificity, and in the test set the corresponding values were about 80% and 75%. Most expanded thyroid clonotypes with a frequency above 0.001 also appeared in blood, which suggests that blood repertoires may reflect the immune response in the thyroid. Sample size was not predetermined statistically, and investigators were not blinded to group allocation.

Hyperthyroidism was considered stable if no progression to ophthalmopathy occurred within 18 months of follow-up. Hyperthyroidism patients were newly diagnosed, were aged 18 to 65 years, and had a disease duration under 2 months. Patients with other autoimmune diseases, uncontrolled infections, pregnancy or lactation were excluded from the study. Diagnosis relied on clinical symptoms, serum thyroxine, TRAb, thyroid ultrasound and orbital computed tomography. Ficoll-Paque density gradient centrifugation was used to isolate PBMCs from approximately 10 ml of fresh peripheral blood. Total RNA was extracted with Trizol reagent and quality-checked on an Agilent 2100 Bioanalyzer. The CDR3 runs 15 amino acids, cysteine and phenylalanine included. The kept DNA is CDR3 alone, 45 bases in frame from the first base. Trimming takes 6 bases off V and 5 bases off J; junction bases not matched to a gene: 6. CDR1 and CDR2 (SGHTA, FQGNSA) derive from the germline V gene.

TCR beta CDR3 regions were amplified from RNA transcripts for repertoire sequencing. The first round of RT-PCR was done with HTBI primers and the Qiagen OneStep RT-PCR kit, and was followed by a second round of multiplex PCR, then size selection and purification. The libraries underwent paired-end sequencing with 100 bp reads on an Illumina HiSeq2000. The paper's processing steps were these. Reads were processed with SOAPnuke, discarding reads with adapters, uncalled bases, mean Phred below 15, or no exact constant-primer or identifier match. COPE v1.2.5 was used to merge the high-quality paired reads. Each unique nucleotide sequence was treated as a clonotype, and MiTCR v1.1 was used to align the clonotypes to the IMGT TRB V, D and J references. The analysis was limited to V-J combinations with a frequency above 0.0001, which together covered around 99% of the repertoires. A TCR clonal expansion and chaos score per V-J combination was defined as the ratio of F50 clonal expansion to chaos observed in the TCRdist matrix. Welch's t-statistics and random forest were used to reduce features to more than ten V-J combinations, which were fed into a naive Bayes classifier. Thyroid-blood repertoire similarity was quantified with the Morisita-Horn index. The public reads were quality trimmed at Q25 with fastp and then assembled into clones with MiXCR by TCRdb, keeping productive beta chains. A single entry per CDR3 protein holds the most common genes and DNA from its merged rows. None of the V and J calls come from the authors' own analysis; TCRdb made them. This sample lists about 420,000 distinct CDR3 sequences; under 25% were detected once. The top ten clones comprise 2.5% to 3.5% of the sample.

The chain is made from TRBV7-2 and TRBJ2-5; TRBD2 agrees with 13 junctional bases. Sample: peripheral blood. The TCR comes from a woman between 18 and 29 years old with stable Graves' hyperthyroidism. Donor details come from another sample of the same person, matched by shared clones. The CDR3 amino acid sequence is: CASRHTSGRVETQYF. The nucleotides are TGTGCCAGCAGGCATACTAGCGGGAGGGTGGAGACCCAGTACTTC.